This passage covers 30 T cell receptor beta chains from one sample sequenced in a study of shared clonotypes between healthy human individuals. Generated by immunoSEQ multiplex PCR, the TCRdb table keeps only in-frame clones and is missing some. The profile covers approximately 590,000 clones, with just under 97% appearing a single time and 0.085% to 0.11% taken by the ten largest. Naive CD8 cells, CD45RO-negative and positively selected for CCR7, excluded terminally differentiated effector memory CD45RA+ cells. Material: naive CD8+ T cells sorted from blood. These TCRs come from a woman aged 25 to 39 in good health.

The chain combines TRBV11-2 with TRBJ2-5; TRBD1 aligns across 7 bases. CDR1 SGHAT and CDR2 FQNNGV come from the germline V gene. The CDR3 consists of 18 residues. Germline trimming cut 3 bases from V and 3 bases from J; bases unmatched to any gene: 16. Here the CDR3 reads CASSFSAYGQVGKETQYF. The DNA for the CDR3 is TGTGCCAGCAGCTTCTCCGCCTATGGACAGGTGGGGAAAGAGACCCAGTACTTC.

This chain connects TRBV9 to TRBJ1-4; TRBD1 is a possible D gene (5 bases). The V end was cut by 0 bases, the J end by 2 bases, with 5 bases between. The germline V gene encodes CDR1 SGDLS and CDR2 YYNGEE. The CDR3 sequence is 14 residues long. CDR3 in amino acids: CASSVGQTNEKLFF. Here the CDR3 DNA reads TGTGCCAGCAGCGTAGGACAGACTAATGAAAAACTGTTTTTT.

V is TRBV9 and J is TRBJ1-3, with D possibly matching TRBD1 (5 bases). V was shortened by 7 bases and J by 2 bases, with 13 bases between the two germline ends. Per germline, CDR1 SGDLS and CDR2 YYNGEE. The CDR3 sequence is 14 residues long. For the CDR3, the DNA is TGTGCCAGCTCCCTTGGGGGGACTGGAAACACCATATATTTT. Amino acids: CASSLGGTGNTIYF.

The rearrangement links TRBV5-4 to TRBJ1-6, with D tentatively TRBD1 (6 bases). CDR1 is SGHNT and CDR2 is YYREEE in the germline V gene (reference sequence). Trimming stripped 4 bases from V and 3 bases from J, with 14 bases between. The length of the CDR3 is 16 residues. The CDR3 loop reads CASSPGGQIYNSPLHF. CDR3 nucleotides: TGTGCCAGCAGCCCGGGTGGACAGATCTATAATTCACCCCTCCACTTT.

The gene calls are TRBV30 and TRBJ1-1, with no clear D. CDR1 is GTSNPN and CDR2 is SVGIG in the germline V gene (reference sequence). Trimming took 4 bases from V and 0 from J, leaving 9 bases between them. CDR3 length equals 13 residues. CDR3: CAWIWGLNTEAFF. In DNA form, the CDR3 reads TGTGCCTGGATTTGGGGTTTGAACACTGAAGCTTTCTTT.

Here the CDR3 reads CAISTGTGNQPQHF. Here the CDR3 DNA reads TGTGCCATCAGCACCGGGACAGGTAATCAGCCCCAGCATTTT. This sequence joins TRBV10-3 and TRBJ1-5; TRBD1 matches 8 bases. This CDR3 has 14 residues. V lost 6 bases, J lost 4 bases, and 5 bases stayed unmatched. CDR1 and CDR2 (germline): ENHRY, SYGVKD.

Comment on this clone: Distinct nucleotide sequences in the sample also encode this CDR3. V and J are TRBV27 and TRBJ2-3; possibly TRBD2 for D (6 bases). Deletions cut 2 bases from V and 1 base from J, with 7 bases between. From germline, CDR1 is MNHEY and CDR2 SMNVEV (reference sequence). The CDR3 has 14 residues. The CDR3 DNA follows: TGTGCCAGCAGTTTAGGGACTGGCACAGATACGCAGTATTTT. This sequence encodes CASSLGTGTDTQYF.

This clone has just one count. V and J are TRBV12-5 and TRBJ2-7; 8 bases align to TRBD1. This CDR3 contains 12 residues. Germline V gene sequence: CDR1 LGHNT, CDR2 FRNRAP. After removal of 7 bases from V and 6 bases from J, the junction contained 5 bases not matched to a gene. CDR3 sequence reads: CASAQGGGEQYF. DNA for the CDR3: TGTGCTAGTGCACAGGGGGGAGGCGAGCAGTACTTC.

In the case of this clone: Other nucleotide sequences from this sample produce the same CDR3. Written as DNA, the CDR3 is TGTGCCAGCAGTCCCCGGGCAACTAATGAAAAACTGTTTTTT. Its protein is CASSPRATNEKLFF. J is TRBJ1-4 and V is TRBV27; D ambiguous. The CDR3 runs to 14 residues. Trimming stripped 5 bases from V and 0 bases from J, with 7 bases between. Germline V CDR1 and CDR2: MNHEY, SMNVEV (reference sequence).

The chain recombines TRBV5-4 with TRBJ2-3, with D tentatively TRBD2 (6 bases). Deletions cut 3 bases from V and 0 bases from J, with 14 bases between. The CDR3 runs 16 residues. Germline CDR1 and CDR2: SGHNT and YYREEE (reference sequence). The CDR3 loop reads CASSSGLPFSTDTQYF. The CDR3 nucleotides are TGTGCCAGCAGCTCGGGACTTCCCTTTAGCACAGATACGCAGTATTTT.

The rearrangement uses TRBV19 and TRBJ2-2; 8 bases are shared with TRBD2. The V gene end was trimmed by 5 bases and the J gene end by 3 bases; junction bases not matched to a gene: 5. The CDR3 totals 15 residues. Germline values: CDR1 LNHDA, CDR2 SQIVND (reference sequence). CDR3 nucleotides: TGTGCCAGTAGTGCGGTAGCGGGGTACACCGGGGAGCTGTTTTTT. This sequence encodes CASSAVAGYTGELFF.

V and J are TRBV9 and TRBJ2-3; TRBD2 aligns across 7 bases. The trim removed 3 bases at V and 0 bases at J, leaving 4 bases unmatched. Germline V gene data show CDR1 as SGDLS and CDR2 as YYNGEE. This CDR3 is 15 amino acids long. CDR3 nucleotides: TGTGCCAGCAGCGAAAGCGGGGCGAGCACAGATACGCAGTATTTT. This sequence encodes CASSESGASTDTQYF.

The genes are TRBV7-9 and TRBJ2-1; D is uncertain. Per germline, CDR1 SEHNR and CDR2 FQNEAQ (reference sequence). V was pared by 1 base and J by 0 bases, with 13 bases between. The CDR3 totals 17 residues. For the CDR3, the DNA is TGTGCCAGCAGCTTAGAGGCTCTTACCTACTCCTACAATGAGCAGTTCTTC. Protein sequence: CASSLEALTYSYNEQFF. The complete variable domain, with remaining parts taken from reference TRBV7-9 and TRBJ2-1, reads DTGVSQNPRHKITKRGQNVTFRCDPISEHNRLYWYRQTLGQGPEFLTYFQNEAQLEKSRLLSDRFSAERPKGSFSTLEIQRTEQGDSAMYLCASSLEALTYSYNEQFFGPGTRLTVL.

On this clone: Different DNA sequences within this sample yield the same CDR3. This chain joins TRBV28 and TRBJ1-1; no definite D call. The V gene's germline CDR1 is MDHEN and CDR2 SYDVKM. V gave up 1 base and J gave up 1 base, with 4 bases separating them. The CDR3 runs 13 residues. The CDR3 region is CASSLYGNTEAFF. CDR3 nucleotides: TGTGCCAGCAGTTTATACGGGAACACTGAAGCTTTCTTT.

The rearrangement uses TRBV7-8 and TRBJ2-2, with 10 bases aligning to TRBD2. V dropped 2 bases and J dropped 3; count of bases not matched to a gene: 6. CDR1 and CDR2 (germline): SGHVS, FQNEAQ. CDR3 length: 17 amino acids. The CDR3 here is CASSLFLAGADTGELFF. The CDR3 nucleotides are TGTGCCAGCAGCTTATTCCTAGCGGGAGCCGACACCGGGGAGCTGTTTTTT.

The chain carries TRBV11-3 and TRBJ2-1; 7 positions agree with TRBD1. The germline CDR1 and CDR2 sequences are SGHNT and YENEEA. V lost 6 bases, J lost 7 bases, and 18 bases stayed unmatched. This CDR3 comprises 17 residues. In nucleotides, the CDR3 is TGTGCCAGCAGTCTGTCCGGACCGGGACAGCAAGAGAATGAGCAGTTCTTC. Its protein product is CASSLSGPGQQENEQFF.

The J gene is TRBJ2-1, the V gene TRBV29-1; 10 positions match TRBD1. The germline V gene encodes CDR1 SQVTM and CDR2 ANQGSEA. The trim removed 0 bases at V and 5 bases at J, leaving 7 bases unmatched. This CDR3 is 16 amino acids long. The CDR3 reads CSVEEAGQGKNNEQFF. The CDR3 nucleotides are TGCAGCGTTGAAGAAGCGGGACAGGGGAAGAACAATGAGCAGTTCTTC.

This rearrangement joins TRBV4-1 to TRBJ2-7, with TRBD2 matching over 10 bases. The germline CDR1 and CDR2 sequences are MGHRA and YSYEKL. V shed 0 bases and J 2 bases; nucleotides not matched to a gene: 10. The CDR3 length is 18 residues. The CDR3 sequence is CASSQDVGEREGPYEQYF. CDR3 DNA sequence: TGCGCCAGCAGCCAAGATGTGGGTGAGCGGGAGGGCCCCTACGAGCAGTACTTC.

The sample holds a few counts of this clone. This sample includes further DNA sequences coding for the same CDR3. The gene calls are TRBV27 and TRBJ2-7, with D possibly TRBD1 on 6 matching bases. Trimming pared 9 bases from V and 2 bases from J, leaving 14 bases between. In germline, CDR1 is MNHEY, CDR2 SMNVEV (reference sequence). The CDR3 is 13 residues long. CDR3 loop: CASKQGTAYEQYF. The CDR3 region has the DNA TGTGCCAGTAAGCAGGGGACCGCCTACGAGCAGTACTTC.

The chain joins TRBV7-9 to TRBJ2-7, with D possibly being TRBD2 (6 bases). The CDR3 is 13 residues long. The ends were cut back, 5 bases at V and 6 bases at J, with 14 bases in the middle. Per germline, CDR1 SEHNR and CDR2 FQNEAQ (reference sequence). CDR3 coding DNA: TGTGCCAGCAGCAATCAACTAGCAGGCGAGCAGTACTTC. Amino acids: CASSNQLAGEQYF.

This chain connects TRBV29-1 to TRBJ2-7, with TRBD2 matching over 10 bases. The germline gives CDR1 SQVTM, CDR2 ANQGSEA. V was clipped by 6 bases and J by 3 bases; unmatched bases: 11. This CDR3 has 15 amino acids. The CDR3 sequence is CSVHVGTSVYYEQYF. The CDR3 DNA follows: TGCAGCGTGCACGTCGGGACTAGCGTATACTACGAGCAGTACTTC.

The count of this clone is one. V is TRBV15 and J is TRBJ2-3, with D possibly being TRBD1 (6 bases). V gave up 1 base and J gave up 0 bases, with 11 bases separating them. The CDR3 runs to 16 residues. The germline V gene encodes CDR1 LNHNV and CDR2 YYDKDF (reference sequence). The CDR3 spells CATSRVGHSSTDTQYF. Written as DNA, the CDR3 is TGTGCCACCAGCAGAGTGGGACACTCTAGCACAGATACGCAGTATTTT. Supplemented by reference TRBV15 and TRBJ2-3, the full variable domain reads DAMVIQNPRYQVTQFGKPVTLSCSQTLNHNVMYWYQQKSSQAPKLLFHYYDKDFNNEADTPDNFQSRRPNTSFCFLDIRSPGLGDTAMYLCATSRVGHSSTDTQYFGPGTRLTVL.

This rearrangement joins TRBV5-8 to TRBJ1-4, with 7 bases fitting TRBD1. CDR1 is SGHTS, CDR2 YDEGEE, per germline. Trimming at V came to 3 bases and at J to 6 bases, leaving 8 bases not matched to a gene. CDR3 length equals 15 residues. CDR3 DNA: TGTGCCAGCAGCTCCTACAGGGGTGGCGATGAAAAACTGTTTTTT. Protein: CASSSYRGGDEKLFF.

The chain has TRBV9 and TRBJ2-3, with D perhaps matching TRBD1 (6 bases). CDR1 and CDR2 from the germline V gene are SGDLS and YYNGEE. CDR3 size: 16 residues. The germline V and J ends were trimmed by 0 bases and 4 bases, with 15 bases remaining between them. The CDR3, as DNA: TGTGCCAGCAGCGTAGGTCCAGGGGTGATGGCAGATACGCAGTATTTT. Protein: CASSVGPGVMADTQYF.

As DNA, the CDR3 is TGTGCCAGTAGTGCCACACTAGCGGGAGCCTACAATGAGCAGTTCTTC. Translated, it gives CASSATLAGAYNEQFF. V and J are TRBV19 and TRBJ2-1; TRBD2 agrees at 11 bases. Germline-derived CDR1 and CDR2 are LNHDA and SQIVND (reference sequence). The CDR3 extends over 16 amino acids. V shed 5 bases, J shed 2 bases, and the junction held 5 bases outside the gene matches.

This clone was counted once. The chain is built from TRBV7-9 and TRBJ2-2; possibly TRBD2 for D (6 bases). Trimming took off 5 bases at V and 1 base at J, with 14 bases between the two ends. Germline loops: CDR1 SEHNR, CDR2 FQNEAQ (reference sequence). The CDR3 length is 16 residues. The CDR3 nucleotides read TGTGCCAGCAGCCCTCCAGGTAGCGGGAACACCGGGGAGCTGTTTTTT. This gives the protein CASSPPGSGNTGELFF.

The genes are TRBV27 and TRBJ2-4; D may be TRBD1 (6 bases). The V and J ends lost 1 base and 2 bases respectively, with 9 bases between them. The CDR3 consists of 15 residues. The germline V gene encodes CDR1 MNHEY and CDR2 SMNVEV (reference sequence). The CDR3 protein is CASSLYGGPKNIQYF. For the CDR3, the DNA is TGTGCCAGCAGTTTATATGGGGGCCCCAAAAACATTCAGTACTTC.

This chain uses TRBV5-4 with TRBJ2-7; D tentatively fits TRBD1 or TRBD2 (5 bases each). The CDR3 is 14 residues long. Trimming left V 4 bases short and J 5 bases short, with 16 bases between. The germline CDR1 and CDR2 sequences are SGHNT and YYREEE (reference sequence). CDR3 sequence reads: CASSPRDHEDEQYF. CDR3 DNA: TGTGCCAGCAGCCCCCGGGACCATGAGGACGAGCAGTACTTC.

The J gene is TRBJ2-1, the V gene TRBV2, with TRBD2 identical over 10 bases. V trimming: 2 bases; J trimming: 1 base; junction bases outside the gene matches: 11. The CDR3 is 19 amino acids. Germline V gene sequence: CDR1 SNHLY, CDR2 FYNNEI. The CDR3 DNA reads TGTGCCAGCAGTGAATGGGGTCTAGCGGGAGAGGGGTCCTACAATGAGCAGTTCTTC. Protein: CASSEWGLAGEGSYNEQFF.

This sequence joins TRBV5-1 and TRBJ2-1, with 10 bases identical to TRBD2. V was pared by 0 bases and J by 4 bases, with 13 bases of the junction left unmatched. Germline loops: CDR1 SGHRS, CDR2 YFSETQ. This CDR3 region has 19 residues. The CDR3: CASSLEGLAVLTAYNEQFF. The CDR3, as DNA: TGCGCCAGCAGCTTGGAAGGACTAGCGGTCCTAACGGCTTACAATGAGCAGTTCTTC.